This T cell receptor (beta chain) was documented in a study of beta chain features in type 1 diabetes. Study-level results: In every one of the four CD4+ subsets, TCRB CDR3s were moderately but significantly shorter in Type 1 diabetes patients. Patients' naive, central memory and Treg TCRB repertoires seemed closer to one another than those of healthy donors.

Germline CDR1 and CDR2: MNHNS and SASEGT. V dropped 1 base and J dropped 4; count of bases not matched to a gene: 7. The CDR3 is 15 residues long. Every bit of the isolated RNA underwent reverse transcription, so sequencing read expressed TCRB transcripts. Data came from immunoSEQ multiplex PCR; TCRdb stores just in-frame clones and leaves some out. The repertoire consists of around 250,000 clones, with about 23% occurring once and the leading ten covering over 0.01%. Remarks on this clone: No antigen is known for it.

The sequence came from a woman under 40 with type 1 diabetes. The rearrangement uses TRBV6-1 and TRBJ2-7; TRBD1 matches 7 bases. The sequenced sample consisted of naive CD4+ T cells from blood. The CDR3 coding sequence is TGTGCCAGCAGTGAAGGGGGGACAGTTCTGTACGAGCAGTACTTC. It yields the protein CASSEGGTVLYEQYF.